The 26 T cell receptor beta chains in this list originate from one sample, sequenced in a study of identical twins (dated by TCRdb to the mid-2010s). Libraries came from 5' RACE. The sample was run on an Illumina HiSeq 2000. TCRdb trimmed the raw reads at Q25, called clones with MiXCR and kept productive beta chains. Each entry is one CDR3 protein sequence, shown with its most common DNA and genes. The sample profile shows 460,000 or so distinct CDR3 sequences; approximately 15% of them were found once. The biggest ten clones account for more than 0.5% of the sample. This same sample was also part of a study on yellow fever vaccine responses in identical twins.

Sequenced sample: CD4+ T cells sorted from blood. The receptors were sampled from a young woman in good health.

The chain couples TRBV6-1 to TRBJ2-7; the D is unclear. Trimming removed 3 bases from V and 4 bases from J, with 7 bases in between. The CDR3 covers 12 residues. Germline CDR1 is MNHNS and CDR2 is SASEGT. The CDR3 sequence: CASSEARYEQYF. The CDR3 region has the DNA TGTGCCAGCAGTGAGGCAAGGTACGAGCAGTACTTC.

At least ten counts were recorded for this clonotype. CDR3 residues: CASSLALTGAQETQYF. CDR3 nucleotides: TGTGCCAGCAGCTTAGCGCTGACAGGGGCGCAAGAGACCCAGTACTTC. V and J are TRBV7-9 and TRBJ2-5, with 8 bases fitting TRBD1. The V segment lost 0 bases and the J segment 2 bases; nucleotides outside the gene matches: 5. The germline CDR1 and CDR2 sequences are SEHNR and FQNEAQ (reference sequence). There are 16 residues in the CDR3.

The chain joins TRBV6-2 or TRBV6-3 to TRBJ2-6; tentatively, D is TRBD1 (5 bases). Trimming pared 5 bases from V and 2 bases from J, leaving 10 bases between. From germline, CDR1 is MNHEY and CDR2 SVGEGT. The CDR3 has 15 residues. In DNA form, the CDR3 reads TGTGCCAGCAGTCTATCAGGGCCTGGGGCCAACGTCCTGACTTTC. Translated: CASSLSGPGANVLTF.

This chain joins TRBV7-2 and TRBJ2-5; the D gene is possibly TRBD1 (5 bases). Germline CDR1 is SGHTA and CDR2 is FQGNSA. V dropped 1 base and J dropped 14 bases, with 23 bases sitting between them. The CDR3 is made up of 15 amino acids. CDR3 nucleotide sequence: TGTGCCAGCAGCTTAGAAAGCACAGGCCTCGGAGTCTCCTACTTC. Translation gives CASSLESTGLGVSYF.

This clonotype was seen only a few times. The chain combines TRBV5-5 with TRBJ2-7; possibly TRBD1 or TRBD2 for D (5 bases each). This CDR3 has 14 residues. V was cut by 0 bases and J by 3 bases, with 10 bases left in between. The germline gives CDR1 SGHKS, CDR2 YYEKEE (reference sequence). The DNA for the CDR3 is TGTGCCAGCAGCTTGGGAGGGGTACTCTACGAGCAGTACTTC. This translates into CASSLGGVLYEQYF.

The genes are TRBV6-5 and TRBJ2-3, with 15 bases lining up with TRBD2. The germline gives CDR1 MNHEY, CDR2 SVGAGI. J was trimmed by 5 bases and V by 3 bases; bases with no gene match: 3. The CDR3 covers 16 residues. The CDR3 loop reads CASSYSGLAGGDTQYF. Written as DNA, the CDR3 is TGTGCCAGCAGTTATTCGGGACTAGCGGGAGGAGATACGCAGTATTTT.

This chain uses TRBV5-1 with TRBJ1-1; the D is unclear. V was clipped by 4 bases and J by 0 bases, with 13 bases between them. From germline, CDR1 is SGHRS and CDR2 YFSETQ. This CDR3 has 15 residues. The CDR3 loop is CASSVDGVMNTEAFF. In DNA, the CDR3 is TGCGCCAGCAGCGTGGACGGAGTTATGAACACTGAAGCTTTCTTT.

This clonotype was seen only a few times. This chain links TRBV10-3 with TRBJ2-5, with D possibly TRBD2 on 7 matching bases. CDR3 length equals 13 residues. Germline V gives CDR1 ENHRY, CDR2 SYGVKD. V was clipped by 10 bases and J by 5 bases, with 17 bases between them. The CDR3 loop is CATRWGGGETQYF. CDR3 nucleotides: TGTGCCACCCGTTGGGGGGGCGGGGAGACCCAGTACTTC.

V is TRBV12-3 or TRBV12-4 and J is TRBJ2-1; D may be TRBD1 (6 bases). Trimming cost V 3 bases and J 4 bases, with 16 bases left between them. The CDR3 has 16 amino acids. The CDR3 is CASSFPARGVYNEQFF. Written as DNA, the CDR3 is TGTGCCAGCAGTTTCCCGGCCAGGGGAGTTTACAATGAGCAGTTCTTC.

This clonotype was detected only a few times. The chain couples TRBV7-9 to TRBJ2-3; a possible D gene is TRBD1 (6 bases). Trimming cost V 3 bases and J 4 bases, with 11 bases left between them. The CDR3 sequence is 14 residues long. Germline loops: CDR1 SEHNR, CDR2 FQNEAQ (reference sequence). The CDR3: CASSFIKGADTQYF. Here the CDR3 DNA reads TGTGCCAGCAGCTTTATCAAGGGGGCAGATACGCAGTATTTT.

The J gene is TRBJ1-1, the V gene TRBV6-2 or TRBV6-3, with 8 bases identical to TRBD1. CDR3 size: 16 residues. Losses at the gene ends were 6 bases for V and 1 base for J; bases not matched to a gene: 10. Germline CDR1 reads MNHEY; CDR2 reads SVGEGT. CDR3 nucleotide sequence: TGTGCCAGCAGCCACCGCCCGGGACAGGCGAACACTGAAGCTTTCTTT. Amino acids: CASSHRPGQANTEAFF.

The chain carries TRBV20-1 and TRBJ2-7, with 7 bases lining up with TRBD1. The CDR3 has 11 residues. V lost 5 bases and J lost 3; bases outside the gene matches: 1. Germline values: CDR1 DFQATT, CDR2 SNEGSKA (reference sequence). The CDR3 nucleotides read TGCAGTGCTCGGACAGGCTACGAGCAGTACTTC. Its translation is CSARTGYEQYF.

This chain joins TRBV18 and TRBJ2-6; the D is unclear. This CDR3 comprises 16 residues. V lost 2 bases to trimming and J lost 0 bases, with 8 bases between them. Looked up from germline, CDR1 is KGHSH and CDR2 is LQKENI. The CDR3 nucleotides are TGTGCCAGCTCACCAGTCCAGAGCTCTGGGGCCAACGTCCTGACTTTC. The encoded protein is CASSPVQSSGANVLTF.

The gene calls are TRBV12-3 or TRBV12-4 and TRBJ2-1; TRBD1 might be the D (8 bases). V lost 7 bases and J 7 bases, leaving 17 bases between the germline ends. The CDR3 consists of 14 residues. CDR3 nucleotides: TGTGCCAGCACCCGAGACAGGGGAGGGAATGAGCAGTTCTTC. It specifies CASTRDRGGNEQFF.

The rearrangement links TRBV20-1 to TRBJ2-3, with TRBD1 identical over 8 bases. The junction had 11 bases not matched to a gene; V was cut back by 1 base and J by 2 bases. Germline V lookup: CDR1 DFQATT, CDR2 SNEGSKA (reference sequence). The CDR3 sequence is 17 residues long. In DNA form, the CDR3 reads TGCAGTGCTAGAGCCCCTAAGGGACAGGTCCTCACAGATACGCAGTATTTT. It yields the protein CSARAPKGQVLTDTQYF.

The rearrangement uses TRBV28 and TRBJ2-4; 7 nucleotides agree with TRBD1. Trimming removed 6 bases from V and 10 bases from J; junction bases left unmatched: 6. This CDR3 is 12 amino acids long. Germline CDR1 is MDHEN and CDR2 is SYDVKM. CDR3 coding DNA: TGTGCCAGCAGCCAAGGACAGGAGATTCAGTACTTC. It encodes CASSQGQEIQYF.

This clonotype occurred many times. The chain combines TRBV9 with TRBJ2-1, with D perhaps TRBD1 or TRBD2 (5 bases each). Germline V gene sequence: CDR1 SGDLS, CDR2 YYNGEE. The V and J ends lost 0 bases and 8 bases respectively, with 15 bases between them. The CDR3 is made up of 15 amino acids. For the CDR3, the DNA is TGTGCCAGCAGCGTAGATCCCGGGGCCGGCGATGAGCAGTTCTTC. It translates to CASSVDPGAGDEQFF.

This clonotype was seen repeatedly, ten times or more. This chain links TRBV6-1 with TRBJ2-2; D not resolved. CDR1 is MNHNS, CDR2 SASEGT, per germline. The CDR3 length is 14 residues. The V and J ends lost 7 bases and 3 bases respectively, with 12 bases between them. CDR3 coding DNA: TGTGCCAGCAACTATTATAGGGACACCGGGGAGCTGTTTTTT. As protein: CASNYYRDTGELFF.

This clonotype was counted between two and nine times. The chain combines TRBV27 with TRBJ1-6; the D gene is possibly TRBD1 (5 bases). CDR3 length equals 13 residues. Germline CDR1 reads MNHEY; CDR2 reads SMNVEV (reference sequence). The germline V and J ends were trimmed by 6 bases and 4 bases, with 7 bases remaining between them. The CDR3 reads CASRDSYNSPLHF. The DNA for the CDR3 is TGTGCCAGCAGAGACAGTTATAATTCACCCCTCCACTTT.

This chain joins TRBV7-2 and TRBJ2-7; D not resolved. Trimming removed 3 bases from V and 7 bases from J, with 7 bases in between. This CDR3 region has 11 residues. CDR1 SGHTA and CDR2 FQGNSA come from the germline V gene. CDR3 in DNA: TGTGCCAGCAGCTTTGAGGATGAGCAGTACTTC. Translating gives CASSFEDEQYF.

The J gene is TRBJ2-7, the V gene TRBV20-1; 10 positions match TRBD2. There are 16 residues in the CDR3. Per the germline V gene, CDR1 is DFQATT and CDR2 is SNEGSKA (reference sequence). J lost 0 bases, V lost 3 bases, and 8 bases had no gene match. CDR3 loop: CSASRLAGESSYEQYF. The CDR3 nucleotides are TGCAGTGCTAGTAGGCTAGCGGGAGAGAGCTCCTACGAGCAGTACTTC.

V is TRBV20-1 and J is TRBJ2-7, with 8 positions matching TRBD1. This CDR3 is 15 amino acids long. V shed 3 bases, J shed 4 bases, and the junction held 11 bases outside the gene matches. Germline CDR1 DFQATT, CDR2 SNEGSKA (reference sequence). CDR3 in amino acids: CSASKGGTGTYEQYF. The CDR3 region has the DNA TGCAGTGCTAGCAAAGGAGGGACAGGAACATACGAGCAGTACTTC.

In this sample, this clonotype turned up a few times. CDR3 amino acids: CASSPSLYGSEQYF. For the CDR3, the DNA is TGTGCCAGCAGCCCCTCGTTATATGGAAGCGAGCAGTACTTC. This chain joins TRBV6-1 and TRBJ2-7; D ambiguous. The CDR3 runs to 14 residues. V dropped 6 bases and J dropped 6 bases, with 18 bases sitting between them. CDR1 is MNHNS, CDR2 SASEGT, per germline.

This chain uses TRBV6-1 with TRBJ1-5; 8 bases are shared with TRBD1. In germline, CDR1 is MNHNS, CDR2 SASEGT. This CDR3 contains 14 residues. V lost 5 bases, J lost 6 bases, and 6 bases stayed unmatched. CDR3 nucleotides: TGTGCCAGCAGTACCGGGACAGGAGTTCAGCCCCAGCATTTT. As protein: CASSTGTGVQPQHF.

The chain has TRBV6-1 and TRBJ2-2; 7 bases are a match to TRBD1. Germline V gene sequence: CDR1 MNHNS, CDR2 SASEGT. V dropped 6 bases and J dropped 5; count of bases not matched to a gene: 12. The CDR3 consists of 16 residues. CDR3 coding DNA: TGTGCCAGCAGAAGACAGGGTGGGATAGGAACCGGGGAGCTGTTTTTT. Residues: CASRRQGGIGTGELFF.

This clonotype was counted between two and nine times. This sequence joins TRBV12-3 or TRBV12-4 and TRBJ2-2, with 8 bases identical to TRBD2. The CDR3 extends over 15 amino acids. The V gene end was trimmed by 7 bases and the J gene end by 0 bases; junction bases not matched to a gene: 4. The DNA of the CDR3 is TGTGCCAGCAACGTAGCGGGGCCGAACACCGGGGAGCTGTTTTTT. Translated: CASNVAGPNTGELFF.